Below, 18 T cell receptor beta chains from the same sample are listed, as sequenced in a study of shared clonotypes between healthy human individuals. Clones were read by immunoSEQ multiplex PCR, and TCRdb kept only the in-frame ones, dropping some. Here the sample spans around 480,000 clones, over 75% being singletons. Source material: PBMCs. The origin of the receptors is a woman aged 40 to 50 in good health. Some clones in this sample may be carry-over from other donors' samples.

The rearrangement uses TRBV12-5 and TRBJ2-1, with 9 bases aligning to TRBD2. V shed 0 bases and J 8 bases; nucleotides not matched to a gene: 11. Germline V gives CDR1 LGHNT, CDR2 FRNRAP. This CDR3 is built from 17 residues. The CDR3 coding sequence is TGTGCTAGTGGTTTGGTACTATCGCGGGAGGGACACTATGAGCAGTTCTTC. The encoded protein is CASGLVLSREGHYEQFF.

CDR3 bases: TGTGCCAGCAGCCCCGGGACAGGCGGTCGGAGGTACGAGCAGTACTTC. Residues: CASSPGTGGRRYEQYF. The J gene is TRBJ2-7, the V gene TRBV5-4; 8 nucleotides agree with TRBD1. Germline V CDR1 and CDR2: SGHNT, YYREEE (reference sequence). The junction had 13 bases not matched to a gene; V was cut back by 4 bases and J by 4 bases. The CDR3 loop spans 16 amino acids.

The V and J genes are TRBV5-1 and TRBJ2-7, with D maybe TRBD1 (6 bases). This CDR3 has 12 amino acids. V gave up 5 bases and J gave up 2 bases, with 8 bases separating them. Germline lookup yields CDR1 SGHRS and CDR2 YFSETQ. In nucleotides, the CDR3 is TGCGCCAGCAGACAGGGTACCTACGAGCAGTACTTC. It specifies CASRQGTYEQYF.

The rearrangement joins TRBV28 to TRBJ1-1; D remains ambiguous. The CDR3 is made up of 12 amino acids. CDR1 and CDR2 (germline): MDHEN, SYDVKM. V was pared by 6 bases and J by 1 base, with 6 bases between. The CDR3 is CASRDPNTEAFF. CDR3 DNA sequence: TGTGCCAGCAGGGACCCGAACACTGAAGCTTTCTTT.

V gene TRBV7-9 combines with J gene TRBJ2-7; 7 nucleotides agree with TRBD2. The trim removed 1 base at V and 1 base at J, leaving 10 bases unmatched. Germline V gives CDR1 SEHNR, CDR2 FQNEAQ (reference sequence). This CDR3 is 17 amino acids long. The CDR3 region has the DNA TGTGCCAGCAGCTTAGGTAGCGGGCGGGGGATATCCTACGAGCAGTACTTC. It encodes CASSLGSGRGISYEQYF.

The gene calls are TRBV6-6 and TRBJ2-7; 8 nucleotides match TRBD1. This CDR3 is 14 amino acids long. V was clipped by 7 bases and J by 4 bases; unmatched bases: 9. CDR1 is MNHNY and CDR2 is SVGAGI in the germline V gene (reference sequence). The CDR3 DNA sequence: TGTGCCAGCAAAAAGGGGCAGGGGGCGTACGAGCAGTACTTC. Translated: CASKKGQGAYEQYF.

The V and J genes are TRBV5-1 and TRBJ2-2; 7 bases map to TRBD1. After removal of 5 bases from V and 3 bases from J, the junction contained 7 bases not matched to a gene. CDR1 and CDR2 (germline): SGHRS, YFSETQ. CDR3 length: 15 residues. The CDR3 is CASSATGTDTGELFF. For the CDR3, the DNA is TGCGCCAGCAGTGCCACCGGGACAGACACCGGGGAGCTGTTTTTT.

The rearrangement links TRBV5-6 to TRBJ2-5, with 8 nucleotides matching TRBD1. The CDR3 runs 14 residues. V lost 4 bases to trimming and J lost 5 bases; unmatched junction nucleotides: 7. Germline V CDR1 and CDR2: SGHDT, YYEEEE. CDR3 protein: CASSPTGDVETQYF. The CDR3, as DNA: TGTGCCAGCAGCCCGACAGGGGATGTCGAGACCCAGTACTTC.

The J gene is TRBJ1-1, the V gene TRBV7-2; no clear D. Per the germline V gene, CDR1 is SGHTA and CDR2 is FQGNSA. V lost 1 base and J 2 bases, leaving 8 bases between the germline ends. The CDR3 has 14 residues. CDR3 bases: TGTGCCAGCAGCTTAGTCCGAACCAACACTGAAGCTTTCTTT. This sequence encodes CASSLVRTNTEAFF.

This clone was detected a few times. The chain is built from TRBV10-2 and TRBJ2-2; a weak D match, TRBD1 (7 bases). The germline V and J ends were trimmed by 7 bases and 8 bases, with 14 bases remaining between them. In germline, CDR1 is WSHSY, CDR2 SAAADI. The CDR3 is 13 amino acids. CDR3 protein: CASTSRGAGELFF. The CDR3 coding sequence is TGCGCCAGCACCTCCAGGGGGGCTGGGGAGCTGTTTTTT.

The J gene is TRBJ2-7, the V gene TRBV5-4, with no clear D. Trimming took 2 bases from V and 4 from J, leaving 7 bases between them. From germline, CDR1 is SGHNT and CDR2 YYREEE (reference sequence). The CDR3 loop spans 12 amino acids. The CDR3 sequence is CASSFGEYEQYF. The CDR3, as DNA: TGTGCCAGCAGCTTCGGTGAGTACGAGCAGTACTTC.

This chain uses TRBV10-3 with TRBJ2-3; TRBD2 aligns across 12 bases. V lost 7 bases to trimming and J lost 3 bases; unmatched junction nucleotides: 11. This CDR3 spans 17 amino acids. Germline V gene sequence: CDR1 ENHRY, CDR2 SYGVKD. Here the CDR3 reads CAIMERLAGVVTDTQYF. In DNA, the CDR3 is TGTGCCATCATGGAGAGACTAGCGGGAGTGGTGACAGATACGCAGTATTTT.

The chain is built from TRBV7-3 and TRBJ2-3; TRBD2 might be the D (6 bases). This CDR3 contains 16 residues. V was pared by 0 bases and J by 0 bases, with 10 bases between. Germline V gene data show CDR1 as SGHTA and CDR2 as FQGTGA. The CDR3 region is CASSLTAGLSTDTQYF. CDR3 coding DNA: TGTGCCAGCAGCTTAACGGCGGGGTTAAGCACAGATACGCAGTATTTT.

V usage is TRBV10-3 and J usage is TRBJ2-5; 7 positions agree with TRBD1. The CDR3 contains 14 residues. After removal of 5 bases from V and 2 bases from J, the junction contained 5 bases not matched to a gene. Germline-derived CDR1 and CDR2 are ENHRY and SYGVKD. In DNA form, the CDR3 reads TGTGCCATCAGTCGGGACAGAGAGCAAGAGACCCAGTACTTC. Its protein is CAISRDREQETQYF.

In DNA form, the CDR3 reads TGTGCCAGCTCGGCGACAGAGGACTATGGCTACACCTTC. It is translated as CASSATEDYGYTF. This sequence joins TRBV18 and TRBJ1-2; D may be TRBD1 (5 bases). Trimming pared 6 bases from V and 3 bases from J, leaving 11 bases between. In germline, CDR1 is KGHSH, CDR2 LQKENI. The CDR3 is 13 amino acids. The variable domain in full, with the rest retrieved from reference TRBV18 and TRBJ1-2, is NAGVMQNPRHLVRRRGQEARLRCSPMKGHSHVYWYRQLPEEGLKFMVYLQKENIIDESGMPKERFSAEFPKEGPSILRIQQVVRGDSAAYFCASSATEDYGYTFGSGTRLTVV.

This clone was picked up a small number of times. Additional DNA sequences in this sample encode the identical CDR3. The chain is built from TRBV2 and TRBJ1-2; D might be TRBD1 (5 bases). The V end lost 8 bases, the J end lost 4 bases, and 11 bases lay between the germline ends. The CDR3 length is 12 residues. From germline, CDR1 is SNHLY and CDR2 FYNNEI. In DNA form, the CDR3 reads TGTGCCAGCTCGGAGACAGCCTATGGCTACACCTTC. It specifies CASSETAYGYTF.

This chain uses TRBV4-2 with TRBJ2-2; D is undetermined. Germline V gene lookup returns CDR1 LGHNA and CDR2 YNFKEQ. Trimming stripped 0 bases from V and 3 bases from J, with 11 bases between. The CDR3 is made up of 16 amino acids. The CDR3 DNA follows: TGTGCCAGCAGCCAAGATAACCGACCGGACACCGGGGAGCTGTTTTTT. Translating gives CASSQDNRPDTGELFF.

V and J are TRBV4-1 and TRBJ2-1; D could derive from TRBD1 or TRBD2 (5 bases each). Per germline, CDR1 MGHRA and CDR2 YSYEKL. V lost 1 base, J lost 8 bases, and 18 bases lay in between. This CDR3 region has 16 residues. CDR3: CASSQGSGRMGHEQFF. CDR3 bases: TGCGCCAGCAGCCAAGGGTCGGGACGTATGGGTCATGAGCAGTTCTTC.